This T cell receptor (beta chain) is drawn from a study of blood T cell dynamics during melanoma immunotherapy. About the research overall: Standard first-line treatment here was pembrolizumab or nivolumab plus ipilimumab in metastatic melanoma.

This clone was detected only once. Documented time point: pre-treatment baseline. Apart from two fast progressors, RECIST 1.1 response was judged 12 weeks post-infusion. TCRdb's table, derived via immunoSEQ multiplex PCR, lists solely in-frame clones and lacks some. The data show 15,000 or so clones, with around 86% seen just once and approximately 6.6% held by the top ten. Germline trimming cut 4 bases from V and 5 bases from J; bases unmatched to any gene: 11. The length of the CDR3 is 16 residues. Germline assignment: CDR1 SGHTA and CDR2 FQGNSA. Sequences were derived from blood, sampled from a patient treated with checkpoint blockade. The genes are TRBV7-2 and TRBJ2-1, with TRBD2 identical over 7 bases. The sequence derives from a human donor with melanoma. DNA of the CDR3: TGTGCCAGCAGCTCCCCAGCGGGGAGACGTAACAATGAGCAGTTCTTC. Residues: CASSSPAGRRNNEQFF.